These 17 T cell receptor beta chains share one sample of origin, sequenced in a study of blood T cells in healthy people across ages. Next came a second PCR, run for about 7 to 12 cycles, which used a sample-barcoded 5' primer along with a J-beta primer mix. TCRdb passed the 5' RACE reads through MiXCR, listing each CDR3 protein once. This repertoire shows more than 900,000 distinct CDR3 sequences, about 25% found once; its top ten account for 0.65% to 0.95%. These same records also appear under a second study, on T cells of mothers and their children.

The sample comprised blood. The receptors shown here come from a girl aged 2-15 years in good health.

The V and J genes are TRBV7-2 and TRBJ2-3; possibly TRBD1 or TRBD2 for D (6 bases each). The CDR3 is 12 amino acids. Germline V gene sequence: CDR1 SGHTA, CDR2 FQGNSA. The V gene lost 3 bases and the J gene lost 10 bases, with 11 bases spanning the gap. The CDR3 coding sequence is TGTGCCAGCAGCTTCGGACAGCGGGCGCAGTATTTT. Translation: CASSFGQRAQYF.

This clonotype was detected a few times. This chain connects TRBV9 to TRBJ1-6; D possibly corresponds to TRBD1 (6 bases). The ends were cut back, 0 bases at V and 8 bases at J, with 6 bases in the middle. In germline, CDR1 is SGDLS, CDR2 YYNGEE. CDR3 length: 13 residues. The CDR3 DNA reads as TGTGCCAGCAGCGTAGCAGGGGATTCACCCCTCCACTTT. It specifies CASSVAGDSPLHF.

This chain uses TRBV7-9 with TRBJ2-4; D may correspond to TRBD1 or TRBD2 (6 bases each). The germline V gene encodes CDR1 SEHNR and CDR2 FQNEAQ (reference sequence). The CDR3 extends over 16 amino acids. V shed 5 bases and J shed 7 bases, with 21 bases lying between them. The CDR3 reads CASSPMLEGGPNIQYF. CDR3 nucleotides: TGTGCCAGCAGCCCGATGTTGGAGGGGGGTCCCAACATTCAGTACTTC.

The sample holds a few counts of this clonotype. The CDR3 loop reads CASSLTRGFRNEQFF. The DNA for the CDR3 is TGTGCCAGCAGCTTGACTCGGGGTTTTAGGAATGAGCAGTTCTTC. This chain uses TRBV5-8 with TRBJ2-1; TRBD2 is a possible D gene (5 bases). CDR3 length equals 15 residues. Germline V CDR1 and CDR2: SGHTS, YDEGEE. V was shortened by 1 base and J by 7 bases, with 15 bases between the two germline ends.

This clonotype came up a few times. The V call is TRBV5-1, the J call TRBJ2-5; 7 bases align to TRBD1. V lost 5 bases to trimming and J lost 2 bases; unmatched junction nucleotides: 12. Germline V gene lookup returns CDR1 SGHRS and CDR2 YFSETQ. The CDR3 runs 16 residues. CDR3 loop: CASRKTGTAEQETQYF. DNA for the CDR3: TGCGCCAGCAGAAAGACCGGGACAGCTGAACAAGAGACCCAGTACTTC.

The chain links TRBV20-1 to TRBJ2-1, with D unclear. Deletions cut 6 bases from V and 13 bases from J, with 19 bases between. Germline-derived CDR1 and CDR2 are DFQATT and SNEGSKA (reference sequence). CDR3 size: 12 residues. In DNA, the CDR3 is TGCAGTGCCAAAACAGAGTACATAAGACAGTTCTTC. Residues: CSAKTEYIRQFF.

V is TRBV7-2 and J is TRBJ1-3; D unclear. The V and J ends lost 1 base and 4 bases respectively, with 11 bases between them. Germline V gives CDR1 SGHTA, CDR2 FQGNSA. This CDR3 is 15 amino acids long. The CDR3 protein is CASSLGVFGGNTIYF. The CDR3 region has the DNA TGTGCCAGCAGCTTAGGGGTTTTTGGGGGAAACACCATATATTTT.

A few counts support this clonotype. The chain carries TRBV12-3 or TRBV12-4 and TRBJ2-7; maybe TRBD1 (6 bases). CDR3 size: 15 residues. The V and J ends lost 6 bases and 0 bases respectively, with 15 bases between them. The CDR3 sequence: CASSPGQRLSYEQYF. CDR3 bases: TGTGCCAGCAGCCCTGGACAGCGACTCTCCTACGAGCAGTACTTC.

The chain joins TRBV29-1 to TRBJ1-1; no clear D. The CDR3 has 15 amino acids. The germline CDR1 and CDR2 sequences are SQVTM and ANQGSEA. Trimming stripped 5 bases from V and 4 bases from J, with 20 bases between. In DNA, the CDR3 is TGCAGCGTTCGCCTCGCCGAGATGGGTCGCACTGAAGCTTTCTTT. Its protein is CSVRLAEMGRTEAFF.

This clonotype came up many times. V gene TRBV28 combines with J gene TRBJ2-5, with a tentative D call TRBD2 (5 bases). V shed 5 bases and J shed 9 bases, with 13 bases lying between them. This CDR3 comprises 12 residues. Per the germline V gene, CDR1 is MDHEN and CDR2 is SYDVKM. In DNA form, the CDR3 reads TGTGCCAGCAGTAGAACCGGGGTGCCCCAGTACTTC. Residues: CASSRTGVPQYF. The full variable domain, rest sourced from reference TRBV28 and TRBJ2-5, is DVKVTQSSRYLVKRTGEKVFLECVQDMDHENMFWYRQDPGLGLRLIYFSYDVKMKEKGDIPEGYSVSREKKERFSLILESASTNQTSMYLCASSRTGVPQYFGPGTRLLVL.

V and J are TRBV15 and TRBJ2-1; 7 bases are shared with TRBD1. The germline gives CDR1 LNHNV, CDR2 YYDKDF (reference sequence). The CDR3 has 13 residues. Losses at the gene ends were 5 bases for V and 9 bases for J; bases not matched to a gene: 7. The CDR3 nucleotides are TGTGCCACCAGCGCCGACAGGGATAGTGAGCAGTTCTTC. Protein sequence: CATSADRDSEQFF. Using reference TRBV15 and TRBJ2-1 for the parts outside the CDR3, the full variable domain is DAMVIQNPRYQVTQFGKPVTLSCSQTLNHNVMYWYQQKSSQAPKLLFHYYDKDFNNEADTPDNFQSRRPNTSFCFLDIRSPGLGDTAMYLCATSADRDSEQFFGPGTRLTVL.

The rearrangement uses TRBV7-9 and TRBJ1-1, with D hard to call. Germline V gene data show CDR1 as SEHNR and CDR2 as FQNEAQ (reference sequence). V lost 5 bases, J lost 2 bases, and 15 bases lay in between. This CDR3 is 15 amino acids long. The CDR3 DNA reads TGTGCCAGCAGCCAGAGCGACCCTCGAAACACTGAAGCTTTCTTT. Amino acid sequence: CASSQSDPRNTEAFF.

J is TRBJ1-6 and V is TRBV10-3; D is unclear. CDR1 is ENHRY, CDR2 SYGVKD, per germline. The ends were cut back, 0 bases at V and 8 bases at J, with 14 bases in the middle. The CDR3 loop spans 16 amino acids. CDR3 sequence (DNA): TGTGCCATCAGTGAGTCGGGAGGGAGTGGTGATTCACCCCTCCACTTT. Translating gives CAISESGGSGDSPLHF.

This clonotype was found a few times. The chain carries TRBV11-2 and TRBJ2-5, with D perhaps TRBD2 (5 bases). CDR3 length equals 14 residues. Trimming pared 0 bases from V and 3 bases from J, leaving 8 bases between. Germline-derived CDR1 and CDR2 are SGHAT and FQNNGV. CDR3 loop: CASSLEGAEETQYF. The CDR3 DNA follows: TGTGCCAGCAGCTTAGAAGGAGCGGAAGAGACCCAGTACTTC.

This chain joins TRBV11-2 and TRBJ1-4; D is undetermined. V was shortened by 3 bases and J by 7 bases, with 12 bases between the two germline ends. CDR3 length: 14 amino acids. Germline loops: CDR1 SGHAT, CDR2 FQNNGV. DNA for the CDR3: TGTGCCAGCAGCTTCTATGGGCGGGGTGAAAAACTGTTTTTT. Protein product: CASSFYGRGEKLFF.

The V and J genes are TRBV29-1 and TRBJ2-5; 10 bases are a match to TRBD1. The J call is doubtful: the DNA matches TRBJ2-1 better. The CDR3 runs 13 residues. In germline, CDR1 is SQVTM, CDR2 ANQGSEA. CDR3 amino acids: CSAAGTGDHEQFF. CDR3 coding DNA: TGCAGCGCGGCCGGGACAGGGGATCATGAGCAGTTCTTC.

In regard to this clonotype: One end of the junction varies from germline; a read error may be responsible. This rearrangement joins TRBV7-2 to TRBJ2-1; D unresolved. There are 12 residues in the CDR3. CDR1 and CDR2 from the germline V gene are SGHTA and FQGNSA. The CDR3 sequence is CASSKDLVFPYF. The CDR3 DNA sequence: TGTGCCAGCAGCAAAGACTTGGTCTTCCCGTACTTC. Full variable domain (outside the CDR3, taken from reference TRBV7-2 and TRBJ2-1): GAGVSQSPSNKVTEKGKDVELRCDPISGHTALYWYRQSLGQGLEFLIYFQGNSAPDKSGLPSDRFSAERTGGSVSTLTIQRTQQEDSAVYLCASSKDLVFPYFGPGTRLTVL.